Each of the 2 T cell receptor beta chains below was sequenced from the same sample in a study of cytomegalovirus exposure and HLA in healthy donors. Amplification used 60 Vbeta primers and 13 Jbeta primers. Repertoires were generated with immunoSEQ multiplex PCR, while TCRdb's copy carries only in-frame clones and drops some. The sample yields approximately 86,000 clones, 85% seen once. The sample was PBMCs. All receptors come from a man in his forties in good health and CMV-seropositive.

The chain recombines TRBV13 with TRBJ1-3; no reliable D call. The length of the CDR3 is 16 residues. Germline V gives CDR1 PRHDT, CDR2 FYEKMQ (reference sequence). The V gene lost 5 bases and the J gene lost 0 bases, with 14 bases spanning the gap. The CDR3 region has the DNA TGTGCCAGCAGCCGATGGGTCGAGGGCTCTGGAAACACCATATATTTT. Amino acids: CASSRWVEGSGNTIYF.

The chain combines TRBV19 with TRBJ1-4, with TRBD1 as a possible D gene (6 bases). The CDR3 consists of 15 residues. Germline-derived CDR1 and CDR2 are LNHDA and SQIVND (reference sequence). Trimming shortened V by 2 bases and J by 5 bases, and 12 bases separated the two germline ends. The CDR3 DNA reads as TGTGCCAGTAGTATACGGGGGGCCACGAATGAAAAACTGTTTTTT. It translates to CASSIRGATNEKLFF.